This TCR beta chain was captured in a study of shared clonotypes between healthy human individuals. Measured with immunoSEQ multiplex PCR; TCRdb has only the in-frame clones, and not every one. Among some 2,100,000 clones listed, approximately 95% were seen once. CDR3 length: 15 amino acids. Germline V lookup: CDR1 ENHRY, CDR2 SYGVKD. Trimming left V 2 bases short and J 4 bases short, with 15 bases between. Sequenced material: naive CD4+ T cells sorted from blood. The subset: CD45RA+ positively selected. The sequence was collected from a man between 18 and 35 years old in good health. The chain couples TRBV10-3 to TRBJ2-7, with D maybe TRBD2 (6 bases). The DNA for the CDR3 is TGTGCCATCAGTGAGCGGGAGCGGGCGATATACGAGCAGTACTTC. Its translation: CAISERERAIYEQYF.